What follows are 26 T cell receptor beta chains derived from one specimen sequenced in a study of cytomegalovirus exposure and HLA in healthy donors. PCR involved 60 Vbeta and 13 Jbeta primers. Produced via immunoSEQ multiplex PCR; TCRdb's table is partial and in-frame only. The sample consists of about 160,000 clones, about 80% of them appearing once. The sequencing sample was made of PBMCs. The receptors derive from a man in his forties in good health and CMV-seronegative.

The chain joins TRBV28 to TRBJ1-6; no clear D. Germline CDR1 and CDR2: MDHEN and SYDVKM. V lost 3 bases and J 10 bases, leaving 13 bases between the germline ends. CDR3 length: 14 amino acids. CDR3 DNA: TGTGCCAGCAGTTTGGAGGCTGAGCAGTCACCCCTCCACTTT. It specifies CASSLEAEQSPLHF.

This sequence joins TRBV2 and TRBJ1-4; weak D call: TRBD1 (6 bases). Per the germline V gene, CDR1 is SNHLY and CDR2 is FYNNEI. This CDR3 comprises 13 residues. Trimming cost V 8 bases and J 1 base, with 8 bases left between them. This CDR3 reads CASLQGTNEKLFF. CDR3 in DNA: TGTGCCAGCCTACAGGGAACTAATGAAAAACTGTTTTTT.

The V and J genes are TRBV5-8 and TRBJ2-1; 12 bases fit TRBD2. CDR1 and CDR2 (germline): SGHTS, YDEGEE. This CDR3 region has 13 residues. V shed 4 bases and J 15 bases; nucleotides not matched to a gene: 8. CDR3 sequence: CASSTGLAGSGFF. CDR3 nucleotides: TGTGCCAGCAGCACCGGACTAGCGGGAAGCGGGTTCTTC. Combining the CDR3 with reference TRBV5-8 and TRBJ2-1 gives the whole variable domain EAGVTQSPTHLIKTRGQQATLRCSPISGHTSVYWYQQALGLGLQFLLWYDEGEERNRGNFPPRFSGRQFPNYSSELNVNALELEDSALYLCASSTGLAGSGFFGPGTRLTVL.

The V gene is TRBV5-1, the J gene TRBJ2-3; D might be TRBD2 (6 bases). Germline values: CDR1 SGHRS, CDR2 YFSETQ. This CDR3 has 14 residues. Trimming removed 0 bases at V and 3 bases at J, with 8 bases between. The chain's CDR3 is CASSLARETDTQYF. CDR3 sequence (DNA): TGCGCCAGCAGCTTGGCCCGGGAGACAGATACGCAGTATTTT.

V usage is TRBV30 and J usage is TRBJ1-4; 9 bases fit TRBD1. CDR1 and CDR2 (germline): GTSNPN, SVGIG (reference sequence). Trimming removed 4 bases from V and 6 bases from J; junction bases left unmatched: 3. CDR3 length equals 13 residues. CDR3 region: CAWKGQGYEKLFF. The CDR3 bases are TGTGCCTGGAAGGGACAGGGATATGAAAAACTGTTTTTT.

The rearrangement uses TRBV5-1 and TRBJ2-7; TRBD1 is a possible D gene (6 bases). Germline V gene data show CDR1 as SGHRS and CDR2 as YFSETQ. The length of the CDR3 is 15 residues. With 2 bases removed from V and 2 bases from J, the gap between germline ends came to 14 bases. CDR3 protein: CASSLQGLQAYEQYF. As DNA, the CDR3 is TGCGCCAGCAGCTTACAGGGCCTACAAGCCTACGAGCAGTACTTC.

This sequence joins TRBV27 and TRBJ2-5; 7 bases are shared with TRBD2. This CDR3 is 14 amino acids long. CDR1 and CDR2 from the germline V gene are MNHEY and SMNVEV (reference sequence). Trimming took 9 bases from V and 6 from J; bases not matched to a gene: 13. The CDR3 DNA is TGTGCCAGTTCCCCAAGCGGGGTCAGGAAGACCCAGTACTTC. Translating it yields CASSPSGVRKTQYF.

The V call is TRBV4-2, the J call TRBJ2-7, with 8 positions matching TRBD2. The CDR3 runs to 18 residues. The germline V gene encodes CDR1 LGHNA and CDR2 YNFKEQ. V gave up 0 bases and J gave up 0 bases; unmatched junction bases: 10. The CDR3 loop reads CASSQDQRGLGASYEQYF. The CDR3 DNA reads as TGTGCCAGCAGCCAAGATCAACGGGGACTAGGCGCCTCCTACGAGCAGTACTTC.

The CDR3 DNA follows: TGCGCCAGCACCCCGGGGACAGGGGGCCACCAGCCCCAGCATTTT. This sequence encodes CASTPGTGGHQPQHF. This sequence joins TRBV4-1 and TRBJ1-5; 12 bases align to TRBD1. J lost 7 bases, V lost 7 bases, and 8 bases had no gene match. CDR3 size: 15 residues. CDR1 and CDR2 (germline): MGHRA, YSYEKL.

The chain uses TRBV5-1 and TRBJ2-7, with TRBD1 identical over 8 bases. The CDR3 extends over 16 amino acids. V gave up 0 bases and J gave up 4 bases; unmatched junction bases: 9. Germline CDR1 reads SGHRS; CDR2 reads YFSETQ. CDR3 amino acids: CASSLGPQGAGYEQYF. The CDR3 coding sequence is TGCGCCAGCAGCTTGGGACCCCAGGGGGCAGGGTACGAGCAGTACTTC.

The genes are TRBV5-4 and TRBJ2-3, with a weak D call TRBD2 (5 bases). CDR1 and CDR2 (germline): SGHNT, YYREEE (reference sequence). The CDR3 consists of 16 residues. V gave up 4 bases and J gave up 4 bases, with 19 bases separating them. The CDR3 region is CASSRAESRGSDTQYF. The DNA of the CDR3 is TGTGCCAGCAGCCGAGCGGAGTCACGTGGGTCAGATACGCAGTATTTT.

The chain links TRBV11-3 to TRBJ2-3; TRBD2 aligns across 12 bases. The ends lost 4 bases at V and 4 bases at J; junction bases unmatched: 3. From germline, CDR1 is SGHNT and CDR2 YENEEA. The CDR3 extends over 15 amino acids. DNA for the CDR3: TGTGCCAGCAGCTCGCTAGCGGGAGGGCCAGATACGCAGTATTTT. Protein sequence: CASSSLAGGPDTQYF.

The genes are TRBV28 and TRBJ2-3; no definite D call. Germline CDR1 is MDHEN and CDR2 is SYDVKM. This CDR3 comprises 16 residues. V shed 4 bases and J shed 2 bases, with 16 bases lying between them. CDR3 loop: CASSSPGLGDTDTQYF. The CDR3 DNA follows: TGTGCCAGCAGTTCCCCGGGTCTGGGTGACACAGATACGCAGTATTTT.

This chain connects TRBV2 to TRBJ2-1; TRBD2 matches at 11 bases. Trimming took 5 bases from V and 12 from J; bases not matched to a gene: 15. This CDR3 has 16 amino acids. The germline gives CDR1 SNHLY, CDR2 FYNNEI. This chain's CDR3 is CASSRETSGINSAQFF. The CDR3 DNA reads TGTGCCAGCAGTAGAGAGACTAGCGGGATCAATTCGGCGCAGTTCTTC.

The chain recombines TRBV2 with TRBJ2-1; 15 nucleotides match TRBD2. With V trimmed by 6 bases and J by 5 bases, 14 bases remained unmatched. Germline lookup yields CDR1 SNHLY and CDR2 FYNNEI. The CDR3 is 19 residues long. The CDR3 coding sequence is TGTGCCAGCAGCTTTAGGACTAGCGGGAGGGTCTTCTTACACAATGAGCAGTTCTTC. The encoded protein is CASSFRTSGRVFLHNEQFF.

The CDR3: CASSLTGGNVLFF. The CDR3 nucleotides are TGCGCCAGCAGTCTTACAGGGGGCAATGTACTGTTTTTT. The chain links TRBV4-1 to TRBJ1-4; 9 nucleotides align to TRBD1. Per the germline V gene, CDR1 is MGHRA and CDR2 is YSYEKL. This CDR3 is built from 13 residues. After removal of 6 bases from V and 13 bases from J, the junction contained 9 bases not matched to a gene.

V and J are TRBV27 and TRBJ2-7; no clear D. V lost 6 bases, J lost 3 bases, and 3 bases lay in between. The CDR3 loop spans 10 amino acids. The germline CDR1 and CDR2 sequences are MNHEY and SMNVEV (reference sequence). CDR3 DNA sequence: TGTGCCAGCAGCGGCTACGAGCAGTACTTC. This encodes CASSGYEQYF.

V is TRBV25-1 and J is TRBJ1-1; D is perhaps TRBD1 (5 bases). This CDR3 has 13 amino acids. CDR1 is MGHDK and CDR2 is SYGVNS in the germline V gene. The V gene lost 0 bases and the J gene lost 6 bases, with 8 bases spanning the gap. CDR3: CASSEYTGAEAFF. The CDR3 DNA reads TGTGCCAGCAGTGAATATACGGGGGCTGAAGCTTTCTTT.

This chain links TRBV6-5 with TRBJ2-3; 9 bases map to TRBD1. Germline V gives CDR1 MNHEY, CDR2 SVGAGI. This CDR3 has 12 residues. The V and J ends lost 8 bases and 6 bases, in that order; junction bases with no gene match: 3. CDR3 DNA sequence: TGTGCCAGCGGACAGGGGATTGATACGCAGTATTTT. Protein product: CASGQGIDTQYF.

This chain links TRBV7-2 with TRBJ2-5, with 11 bases identical to TRBD1. There are 15 residues in the CDR3. V lost 3 bases to trimming and J lost 4 bases; unmatched junction nucleotides: 4. The germline gives CDR1 SGHTA, CDR2 FQGNSA. CDR3 sequence reads: CASSLEGQGGETQYF. The DNA for the CDR3 is TGTGCCAGCAGCTTGGAGGGACAGGGGGGAGAGACCCAGTACTTC.

V is TRBV5-4 and J is TRBJ2-1, with 9 bases lining up with TRBD2. Germline V gives CDR1 SGHNT, CDR2 YYREEE (reference sequence). V shed 5 bases and J 7 bases; nucleotides not matched to a gene: 13. The CDR3 covers 16 residues. Here the CDR3 reads CASSGGGRAPQNEQFF. The CDR3 DNA reads TGTGCCAGCAGTGGGGGCGGGAGGGCCCCCCAGAATGAGCAGTTCTTC.

V gene TRBV10-2 combines with J gene TRBJ2-1, with 7 positions matching TRBD2. The J segment lost 8 bases and the V segment lost 7 bases, leaving 8 bases of the junction unmatched. Germline V gives CDR1 WSHSY, CDR2 SAAADI. The CDR3 consists of 13 residues. The CDR3 coding sequence is TGCGCCAGCACCCTCGGCAGCGGGGATGAGCAGTTCTTC. Its translation: CASTLGSGDEQFF.

The chain uses TRBV7-9 and TRBJ2-7, with D perhaps TRBD1 (5 bases). The CDR3 loop spans 14 amino acids. Trimming stripped 0 bases from V and 6 bases from J, with 12 bases between. Germline V gene sequence: CDR1 SEHNR, CDR2 FQNEAQ (reference sequence). The CDR3 DNA is TGTGCCAGCAGCTTAGCTTCGGACATCGCCGAGCAGTACTTC. It yields the protein CASSLASDIAEQYF. Full variable domain (remainder filled in from reference TRBV7-9 and TRBJ2-7): DTGVSQNPRHKITKRGQNVTFRCDPISEHNRLYWYRQTLGQGPEFLTYFQNEAQLEKSRLLSDRFSAERPKGSFSTLEIQRTEQGDSAMYLCASSLASDIAEQYFGPGTRLTVT.

This clone was detected only once. The chain combines TRBV7-5 with TRBJ2-6; the tabulated D call, TRBD1, remains unverified against the DNA. TRBV7-5 is recorded as a pseudogene. The CDR3 contains 17 residues. Here the CDR3 DNA reads TGTGCCAGAAACCTCCAGGGGGGTAATTCTGGGGCCAACGTCCTGACTTTC. It translates to CARNLQGGNSGANVLTF.

The gene calls are TRBV27 and TRBJ2-2; TRBD2 matches 14 bases. CDR1 MNHEY and CDR2 SMNVEV come from the germline V gene (reference sequence). The CDR3 spans 18 residues. The V gene end was trimmed by 5 bases and the J gene end by 5 bases; junction bases not matched to a gene: 10. CDR3 protein: CASSQRLAGGARTGELFF. The CDR3 DNA reads as TGTGCCAGCAGTCAGAGACTAGCGGGAGGGGCGAGGACCGGGGAGCTGTTTTTT.

The chain has TRBV4-1 and TRBJ2-5; D may be TRBD1 (5 bases). The CDR3 spans 16 residues. The germline gives CDR1 MGHRA, CDR2 YSYEKL. With 1 base removed from V and 3 bases from J, the gap between germline ends came to 15 bases. CDR3 in DNA: TGCGCCAGCAGCCAAGTGTTTTCCAGGGAAGAAGAGACCCAGTACTTC. Translation gives CASSQVFSREEETQYF.